This T cell receptor beta chain was obtained from a study of T cell changes during pregnancy in multiple sclerosis. Germline CDR1 reads MNHNS; CDR2 reads SASEGT. The CDR3 consists of 17 residues. Trimming took 0 bases from V and 7 from J, leaving 16 bases between them. TCRdb's table, derived via immunoSEQ multiplex PCR, lists solely in-frame clones and lacks some. The sample carries 47,000 or so clones, 90% recorded once. The V call is TRBV6-1, the J call TRBJ1-6; TRBD1 might be the D (6 bases). The sequencing used peripheral blood, collected after pregnancy. The sequence derives from a female donor in good health, enrolled as a control in a pregnancy study. CDR3 in amino acids: CASSEAGAGKGNSPLHF. Written as DNA, the CDR3 is TGTGCCAGCAGTGAAGCGGGGGCCGGGAAGGGGAATTCACCCCTCCACTTT.